This section outlines one T cell receptor beta chain sequence together with its context. Its antigen is unidentified. This specimen comes from a study of neurological immune-mediated disorders. Findings and limits, study-wide: Private repertoires in all groups were suggested by the finding that expanded clones across subjects shared no CDR3 amino acid sequences. Expansion of TCR clones was greatest in HTLV-1-associated myelopathy and smallest in multiple sclerosis, where it fell below that of healthy controls.

Germline CDR1 SQVTM, CDR2 ANQGSEA. This CDR3 is 12 amino acids long. Template-switch 5'RACE cDNA synthesis added a 10-nucleotide unique molecular identifier. Each sequencing run yielded over 190 million TCR-beta sequences from 15-18 subjects. One entry per CDR3 protein, called by TCRdb with MiXCR from the 5' RACE reads. The sample lists tens of thousands of distinct CDR3 sequences, around a tenth seen once, with 1.8% in the top ten. This rearrangement joins TRBV29-1 to TRBJ2-1; 10 positions match TRBD1. Sample: PBMCs. The receptor comes from a man aged 40-49 years in good health. This CDR3 reads CRTDGQGVKYFF. Written as DNA, the CDR3 is TGCCGCACAGATGGACAGGGGGTGAAATATTTCTTC.